This T cell receptor beta chain was sequenced in a study of T cell responses to AZD1222 COVID-19 vaccine (dated by TCRdb to about 2021). About the investigation overall: AZD1222 recipients whose second dose came at about 4 weeks and those whose second dose came at about 12 weeks were combined into one group, since spike-specific TCR depth and breadth did not differ between the two schedules. TCR sequencing was performed for about 250 trial participants, of whom roughly 200 were given two doses of AZD1222 and about 25 were given two doses of MenACWY control vaccine. Trial participants were enrolled by age into 18-55, 56-69 and 70-plus year subgroups, with roughly 160, 29 and 62 TCR-sequenced participants respectively. What the study reported, not specific to this receptor: The 56-69-year group was small, and its depth increase did not reach significance, likely because of low power. No day 14 peak-response samples were available, so repertoires were characterized only after the peak T cell response. Participants were mostly white British and included more females than males, and it was suggested by the authors that clonal diversity may have been underestimated. Nearly half of unique spike-specific TCRs reportedly recognized epitopes outside regions mutated in the B.1.351 and B.1.1.7 variants. The whole spike protein was spanned by vaccine-associated CD4 TCRs, and dominant responses were seen in regions 160-218 and 743-854. After two AZD1222 doses, spike-specific TCR breadth and depth were significantly higher than at day 0 and than in MenACWY recipients. Only six AZD1222 recipients were SARS-CoV-2 seropositive at baseline, limiting conclusions about previously exposed vaccinees.

CDR1 and CDR2 are read off the germline V gene (reference sequence) as MNHEY and SMNVEV. Including cysteine and phenylalanine, the CDR3 has 16 amino acids. The read is trimmed to its CDR3 DNA, 48 bases read in frame from base 1. The junction shows trimming of 3 bases on V and 10 bases on J, plus 19 bases between the germline ends. The CDR3 regions of human TCRbeta chains were analyzed by immunosequencing. In the source study's methods: TCRs in the repertoires were compared against a reference library of SARS-CoV-2-specific TCRs that had been generated with the MIRA antigen-specificity platform. Breadth meant the fraction of unique TCRs that were SARS-CoV-2-associated, whereas depth meant the fraction of total T cells that were SARS-CoV-2-associated. Using the MIRA data, every spike-specific TCR was mapped to the spike region that the TCR reacted to and assigned to either a CD4 or a CD8 class. Log10-transformed breadth and depth values were compared by one-way ANOVA with Sidak's multiple comparisons tests. Entries here come from immuneACCESS through TCRdb and include only in-frame sequences with V and J called. Some clones fail to appear in such tables; in the studies checked, an unresolved V gene covers under half of the shortfall, and the cause of the remainder is unknown. D and trimming were read from the DNA, whereas the V and J calls and clone size are those reported in that table. The table for this sample lists some 200,000 clones; over 85% of them were counted only once. About 4.2% of the sample lies in the top ten.

Interpreted using the paper, the time point label stands for: baseline before first vaccination. Samples from vaccinated people were obtained from the UK trials COV001 and COV002, which included a single-blind randomized controlled phase 2/3 trial of AZD1222 (ChAdOx1 nCoV-19) in healthy adults. For TCRbeta chain sequencing, PBMC samples were collected from trial participants at day 0 and at day 28 after the second dose. As for this clone: Its specific antigen is unknown. No per-base quality is available; no much larger clone lies one base away.

The rearrangement joined TRBV27 to TRBJ1-6; D gene: possibly TRBD1, on 5 matching bases. The specimen was peripheral blood, collected on day 0 of AZD1222 vaccination. The receptor was derived from an adult in good health. The CDR3 sequence is CASSLGGAFFGSPLHF. The bases are TGTGCCAGCAGTTTGGGAGGGGCCTTTTTCGGGTCACCCCTCCACTTT.